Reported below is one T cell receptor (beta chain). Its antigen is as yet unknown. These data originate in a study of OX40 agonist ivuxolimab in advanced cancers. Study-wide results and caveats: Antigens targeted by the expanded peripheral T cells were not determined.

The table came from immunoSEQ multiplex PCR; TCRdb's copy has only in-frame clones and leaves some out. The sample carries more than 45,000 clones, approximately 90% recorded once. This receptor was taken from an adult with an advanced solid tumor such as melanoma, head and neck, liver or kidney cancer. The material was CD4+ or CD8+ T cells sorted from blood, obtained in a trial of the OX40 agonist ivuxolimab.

This CDR3 reads CASSPGGRVSSYNEQFF. In DNA, the CDR3 is TGTGCCAGCAGCCCGGGCGGACGCGTAAGCTCCTACAATGAGCAGTTCTTC. The rearrangement joins TRBV13 to TRBJ2-1; D remains ambiguous. V was shortened by 5 bases and J by 0 bases, with 17 bases between the two germline ends. There are 17 residues in the CDR3. Germline CDR1 PRHDT, CDR2 FYEKMQ (reference sequence).